Listed below are T cell receptor beta chains from one sample, sequenced in a study of T cell repertoires in cytomegalovirus infection. TCRdb reprocessed the reads with MiXCR, giving one entry per CDR3 protein. The table lists 830,000 or so distinct CDR3 sequences, about 33% of them singletons, with 9.5% to 15% in the top ten. Their cognate antigens are unknown. Sequenced material: cultured CD8+ T cells from PBMCs, taken from culture after CMV antigen stimulation. The receptor set was obtained from a human donor in good health (CMV status not recorded). Some clones in this sample may be carry-over from other donors' samples. The conserved cysteine and the conserved F or W are not part of the CDR3 here. Size values are once, few and many counts, or a class for expanded clones, and some rows have none.

-,TRBJ1-1,TRBV7-9,ASSLGWGLTEAF
few,TRBJ2-2,TRBV7-6,ASSSLAGAAGELF
-,TRBJ2-4,TRBV5-3,ASSATGTAKNIQY
few,TRBJ2-1,TRBV5-4,ATRRGDGYNEQF
-,TRBJ1-1,TRBV13,ASSLVGGLTGTEAF
-,TRBJ1-6,TRBV7-8,ASSPRTSSYNSPLH
-,TRBJ2-7,TRBV10-3,AISGPPTGPGSYEQY
-,TRBJ1-2,TRBV25-1,ASSAIGGEISGTVRGYT
-,TRBJ1-5,TRBV28,ASSSPSNQPQH
many,TRBJ2-2,TRBV12-3/TRBV12-4,ASSLGPGRSGELF
-,TRBJ2-7,TRBV6-1,ATWGQERYEQY
-,TRBJ1-1,TRBV6-5,ASSYSTTGKTEAF
-,TRBJ2-1,TRBV7-2,ASSSLGVGYNEQF
-,TRBJ1-1,TRBV12-3/TRBV12-4,ASSLGWGSTEAF
-,TRBJ2-1,TRBV6-2/TRBV6-3,ASSLGGVLNEQF
-,TRBJ2-3,TRBV4-1,ASSQEPSGGSDTQY
-,TRBJ1-1,TRBV9,ASSPDLQGAIAEAF
once,TRBJ1-1,TRBV6-2/TRBV6-3,ASSPKRRWTEAF
-,TRBJ1-2,TRBV7-9,ASSLDRDNP
-,TRBJ2-1,TRBV4-1,ASSQERGGGDEQF
few,TRBJ2-1,TRBV2,ASSEVRGRGDEQF
-,TRBJ1-1,TRBV19,ASSTHGGPGTEAF
many,TRBJ2-6,TRBV11-3,ASSPRDRGPSGANVLT
-,TRBJ2-6,TRBV29-1,SVEIGPGANVLT
-,TRBJ1-1,TRBV20-1,SARTGENTEAF
few,TRBJ2-1,TRBV7-9,ASSFYDRVDEQF
-,-,TRBV28,ASSFRGSNQPQY
-,TRBJ2-1,TRBV7-6,ASSLEGGYSHNEQF
-,TRBJ2-3,TRBV11-3,ASSSIAGMDPDTQY
many,TRBJ2-1,TRBV7-8,ASSLVLGGTGTYNEQF
many,TRBJ1-5,TRBV7-2,ASSYGTSQPQH
-,TRBJ2-5,TRBV12-3/TRBV12-4,ASSFDLQGAAETQY
-,TRBJ2-1,TRBV20-1,SARETPASSYNEQF
few,TRBJ1-2,TRBV7-9,ASHPSLLSDPTDGYT
-,TRBJ1-2,TRBV27,ASSPWTGPNYGYT
-,TRBJ1-2,TRBV20-1,SARDGRTGYGYT
-,TRBJ2-1,TRBV12-3/TRBV12-4,ASSSTGTDSSYNEQF
few,TRBJ2-3,TRBV7-3,ASSRGLDTDTQY
-,TRBJ1-4,TRBV6-1,ASSTGDSTNEKLF
-,TRBJ2-1,TRBV6-1,ASTHRVAYNEQF
few,TRBJ1-2,TRBV27,ASSFYRDSQATYGYT
few,TRBJ2-3,TRBV2,ASSEETHTDTQY
-,TRBJ2-7,TRBV5-6,ASSLDRELYEQY
-,TRBJ1-5,TRBV6-2/TRBV6-3,ASTGDPAFAQH
few,TRBJ1-5,TRBV19,ASSLQPGLINQPQH
-,TRBJ1-5,TRBV7-9,ASSHSRVRSNQPQH
few,TRBJ2-3,TRBV19,ASSMGAGTDTQY
-,TRBJ2-1,TRBV2,ASTGTGSNEQF
few,TRBJ1-1,TRBV24-1,ATSDFWGMNTEAF
-,TRBJ1-2,TRBV7-9,ASRHRGKEANYGYT
-,TRBJ2-1,TRBV7-6,ASSLGGGESYNEQF
few,TRBJ2-2,TRBV7-8,GAGASGELF